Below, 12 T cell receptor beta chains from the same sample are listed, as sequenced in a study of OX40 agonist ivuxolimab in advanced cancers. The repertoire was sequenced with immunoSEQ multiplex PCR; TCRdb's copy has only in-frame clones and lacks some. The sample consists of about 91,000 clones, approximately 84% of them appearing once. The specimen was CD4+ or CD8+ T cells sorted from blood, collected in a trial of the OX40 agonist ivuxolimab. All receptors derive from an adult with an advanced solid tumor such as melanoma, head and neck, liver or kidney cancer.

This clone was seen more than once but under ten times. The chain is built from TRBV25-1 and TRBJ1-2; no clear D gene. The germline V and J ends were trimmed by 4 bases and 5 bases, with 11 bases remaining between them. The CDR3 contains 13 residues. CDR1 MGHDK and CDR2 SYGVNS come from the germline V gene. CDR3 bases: TGTGCCAGCAGTGTACACCCGCAGTATGGCTACACCTTC. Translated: CASSVHPQYGYTF.

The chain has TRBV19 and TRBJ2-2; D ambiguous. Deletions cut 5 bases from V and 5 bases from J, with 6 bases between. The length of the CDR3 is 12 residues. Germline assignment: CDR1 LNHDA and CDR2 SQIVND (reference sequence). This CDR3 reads CASSGETGELFF. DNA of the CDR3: TGTGCCAGTAGTGGTGAGACCGGGGAGCTGTTTTTT.

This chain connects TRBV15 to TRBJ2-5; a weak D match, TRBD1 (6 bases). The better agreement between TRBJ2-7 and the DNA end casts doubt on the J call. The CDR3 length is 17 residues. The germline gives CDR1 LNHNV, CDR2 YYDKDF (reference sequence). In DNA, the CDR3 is TGTGCCACCAGCAGAGCCCCACCGCGGACAGCAGCCTACGAGCAGTACTTC. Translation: CATSRAPPRTAAYEQYF.

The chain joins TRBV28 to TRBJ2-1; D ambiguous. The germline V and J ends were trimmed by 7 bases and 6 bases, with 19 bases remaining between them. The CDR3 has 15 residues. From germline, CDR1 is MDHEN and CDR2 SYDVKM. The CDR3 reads CASTSVVVAINEQFF. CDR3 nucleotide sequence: TGTGCCAGCACCTCCGTGGTAGTAGCTATCAATGAGCAGTTCTTC.

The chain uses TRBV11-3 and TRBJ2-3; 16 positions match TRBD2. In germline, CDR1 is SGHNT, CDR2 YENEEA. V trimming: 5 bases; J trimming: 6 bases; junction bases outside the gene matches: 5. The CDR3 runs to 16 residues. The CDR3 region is CASSAGLAGGADTQYF. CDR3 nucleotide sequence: TGTGCCAGCAGCGCGGGACTAGCGGGAGGGGCGGATACGCAGTATTTT. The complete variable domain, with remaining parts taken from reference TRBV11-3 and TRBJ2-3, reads EAGVVQSPRYKIIEKKQPVAFWCNPISGHNTLYWYLQNLGQGPELLIRYENEEAVDDSQLPKDRFSAERLKGVDSTLKIQPAELGDSAVYLCASSAGLAGGADTQYFGPGTRLTVL.

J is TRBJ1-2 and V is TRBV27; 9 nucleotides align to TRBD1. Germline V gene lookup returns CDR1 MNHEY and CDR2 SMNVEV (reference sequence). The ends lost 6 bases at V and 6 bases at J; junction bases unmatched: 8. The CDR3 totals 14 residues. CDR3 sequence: CASRLRDRDHGYTF. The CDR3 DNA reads TGTGCCAGCAGACTCCGGGACAGGGACCATGGCTACACCTTC.

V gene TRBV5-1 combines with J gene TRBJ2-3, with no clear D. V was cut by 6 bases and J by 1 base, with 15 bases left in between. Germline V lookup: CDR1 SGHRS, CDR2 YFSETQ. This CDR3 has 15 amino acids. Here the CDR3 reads CASTPSIPGTDTQYF. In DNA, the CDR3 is TGCGCCAGCACCCCATCGATTCCCGGCACAGATACGCAGTATTTT. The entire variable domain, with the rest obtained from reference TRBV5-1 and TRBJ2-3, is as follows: KAGVTQTPRYLIKTRGQQVTLSCSPISGHRSVSWYQQTPGQGLQFLFEYFSETQRNKGNFPGRFSGRQFSNSRSEMNVSTLELGDSALYLCASTPSIPGTDTQYFGPGTRLTVL.

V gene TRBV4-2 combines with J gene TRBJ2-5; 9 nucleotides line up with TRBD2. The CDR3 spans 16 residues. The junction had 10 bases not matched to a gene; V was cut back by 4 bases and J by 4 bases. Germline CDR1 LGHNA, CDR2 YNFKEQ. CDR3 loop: CASSRKLAGGGETQYF. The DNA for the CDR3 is TGTGCCAGCAGCCGAAAACTAGCGGGCGGGGGAGAGACCCAGTACTTC.

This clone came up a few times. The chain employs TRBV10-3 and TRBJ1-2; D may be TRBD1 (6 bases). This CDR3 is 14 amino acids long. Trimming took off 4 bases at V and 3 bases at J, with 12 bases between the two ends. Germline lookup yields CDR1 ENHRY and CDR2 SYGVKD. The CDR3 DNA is TGTGCCATCAGTGTGGCAGGGGTAGACTATGGCTACACCTTC. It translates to CAISVAGVDYGYTF.

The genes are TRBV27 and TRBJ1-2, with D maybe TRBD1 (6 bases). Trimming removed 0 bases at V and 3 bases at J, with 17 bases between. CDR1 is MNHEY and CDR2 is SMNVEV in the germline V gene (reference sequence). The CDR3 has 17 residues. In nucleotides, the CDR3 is TGTGCCAGCAGTTTATCGATAGGGGCGGGGGCTCACTATGGCTACACCTTC. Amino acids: CASSLSIGAGAHYGYTF.

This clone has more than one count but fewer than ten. CDR3 amino acids: CASSWGGQSYGYTF. The CDR3 nucleotides read TGCGCCAGCAGCTGGGGCGGGCAGAGCTATGGCTACACCTTC. The chain employs TRBV5-1 and TRBJ1-2; possibly TRBD1 for D (5 bases). Germline V gene data show CDR1 as SGHRS and CDR2 as YFSETQ. This CDR3 spans 14 amino acids. V was trimmed by 3 bases and J by 4 bases, leaving 13 bases between them.

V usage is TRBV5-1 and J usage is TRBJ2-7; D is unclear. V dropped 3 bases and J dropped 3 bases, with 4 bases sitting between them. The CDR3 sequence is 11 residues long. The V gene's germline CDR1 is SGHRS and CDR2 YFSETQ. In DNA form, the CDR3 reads TGCGCCAGCAGCTCCCACTACGAGCAGTACTTC. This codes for CASSSHYEQYF.